The clone carrying this T cell receptor beta chain was seen only a few times. This entry is derived from a study of blood T cells in healthy people across ages. For the second PCR, which ran for roughly 6 to 11 cycles, a sample-barcoded 5' primer and a J-beta primer mix were used. TCRdb re-analysed the 5' RACE reads in MiXCR, keeping a single row per CDR3 protein. The table shows fewer than 900,000 distinct CDR3 sequences, with under 40% occurring only once. The CDR3 extends over 13 amino acids. V gave up 3 bases and J gave up 7 bases, with 10 bases separating them. Input material: blood. The rearrangement uses TRBV12-3 or TRBV12-4 and TRBJ1-5, with D uncertain. This receptor was identified in a man younger than 35 in good health. The CDR3 sequence: CASSFNWPQPQHF. DNA for the CDR3: TGTGCCAGCAGTTTCAATTGGCCGCAGCCCCAGCATTTT.